The 26 T cell receptor beta chains reported below all come from one sample, sequenced in a study of shared clonotypes between healthy human individuals. Naive CD8 cells lacked CD45RO, underwent positive selection for CCR7 and left out terminally differentiated effector memory CD45RA+ cells. Profiled with immunoSEQ multiplex PCR; TCRdb holds only in-frame clones, not every one. The sample consists of millions of clones, roughly 95% of them appearing once. Sequencing used naive CD8+ T cells sorted from blood. Every receptor here comes from a man in his late teens or twenties in good health.

As for this clone: Its ends do not fully match the called genes, so a read error is possible. The chain recombines TRBV28 with TRBJ1-2; 7 nucleotides match TRBD1. The length of the CDR3 is 13 residues. In germline, CDR1 is MDHEN, CDR2 SYDVKM. The CDR3 protein is CASSFDLGQPHSF. Here the CDR3 DNA reads TGTGCCAGCAGTTTTGACCTGGGACAGCCTCACTCCTTC.

This clone was observed a single time. The chain has TRBV13 and TRBJ2-5, with D maybe TRBD2 (5 bases). The CDR3 loop spans 16 amino acids. Germline V gene lookup returns CDR1 PRHDT and CDR2 FYEKMQ (reference sequence). With 5 bases removed from V and 1 base from J, the gap between germline ends came to 17 bases. This CDR3 is CASSTTPGGFQETQYF. In nucleotides, the CDR3 is TGTGCCAGCAGCACCACTCCCGGCGGGTTCCAAGAGACCCAGTACTTC.

On this clone: Other DNA variants within this sample encode the same CDR3. The V call is TRBV6-4, the J call TRBJ2-1, with a weak D call TRBD2 (5 bases). The CDR3 loop spans 11 amino acids. The ends were cut back, 4 bases at V and 7 bases at J, with 5 bases in the middle. The germline gives CDR1 MRHNA, CDR2 SNTAGT. CDR3 region: CASSAGNEQFF. The CDR3 nucleotides read TGTGCCAGCAGTGCGGGAAATGAGCAGTTCTTC.

V usage is TRBV27 and J usage is TRBJ2-1; TRBD1 is a possible D gene (6 bases). This CDR3 is 16 amino acids long. V was pared by 2 bases and J by 4 bases, with 15 bases between. Germline V lookup: CDR1 MNHEY, CDR2 SMNVEV (reference sequence). The CDR3: CASSLIQGPLYNEQFF. The CDR3 region has the DNA TGTGCCAGCAGTTTAATACAGGGTCCCCTTTACAATGAGCAGTTCTTC.

The chain has TRBV11-2 and TRBJ2-7; TRBD1 aligns across 10 bases. The V segment lost 5 bases and the J segment 6 bases; nucleotides outside the gene matches: 10. Germline assignment: CDR1 SGHAT and CDR2 FQNNGV. The CDR3 contains 15 residues. CDR3 sequence reads: CASSMGQGPTSEQYF. The CDR3 DNA reads TGTGCCAGCAGCATGGGACAGGGGCCAACCAGCGAGCAGTACTTC.

A single count supports this clone. This rearrangement joins TRBV28 to TRBJ1-1; D not resolved. This CDR3 comprises 15 residues. Germline V CDR1 and CDR2: MDHEN, SYDVKM. V gave up 3 bases and J gave up 0 bases, with 11 bases separating them. CDR3 bases: TGTGCCAGCAGTTTTTTAGGCAACATGAACACTGAAGCTTTCTTT. Translation: CASSFLGNMNTEAFF.

This rearrangement joins TRBV10-2 to TRBJ2-5; D gene unclear. The CDR3 loop spans 13 amino acids. V lost 6 bases and J lost 1, with 9 bases in between. Germline CDR1 reads WSHSY; CDR2 reads SAAADI. The CDR3 DNA follows: TGCGCCAGCAGGAAGCCAAGCCAAGAGACCCAGTACTTC. Amino acids: CASRKPSQETQYF.

Concerning this clone itself: Other DNA sequences from this sample encode an identical CDR3 as well. V and J are TRBV6-5 and TRBJ2-3, with D possibly matching TRBD2 (6 bases). Germline loops: CDR1 MNHEY, CDR2 SVGAGI. CDR3 length equals 15 residues. Trimming pared 0 bases from V and 1 base from J, leaving 8 bases between. CDR3 nucleotides: TGTGCCAGCAGTTACTCGCGCGGGGGCACAGATACGCAGTATTTT. It is translated as CASSYSRGGTDTQYF.

The chain carries TRBV5-1 and TRBJ2-1; TRBD2 aligns across 10 bases. The length of the CDR3 is 16 residues. The junction had 7 bases not matched to a gene; V was cut back by 2 bases and J by 5 bases. CDR1 and CDR2 (germline): SGHRS, YFSETQ. Here the CDR3 DNA reads TGCGCCAGCAGCTTCGCCCTAGCGGGAGAGGACAATGAGCAGTTCTTC. Its protein is CASSFALAGEDNEQFF.

V and J are TRBV28 and TRBJ1-1; no clear D gene. The V gene lost 1 base and the J gene lost 2 bases, with 14 bases spanning the gap. Germline V gives CDR1 MDHEN, CDR2 SYDVKM. The CDR3 covers 16 residues. The CDR3 coding sequence is TGTGCCAGCAGTTTATTCCCCGGGAATCTCAACACTGAAGCTTTCTTT. It encodes CASSLFPGNLNTEAFF. Full variable domain (missing parts from reference TRBV28 and TRBJ1-1): DVKVTQSSRYLVKRTGEKVFLECVQDMDHENMFWYRQDPGLGLRLIYFSYDVKMKEKGDIPEGYSVSREKKERFSLILESASTNQTSMYLCASSLFPGNLNTEAFFGQGTRLTVV.

Concerning this clone: This specimen includes other DNA sequences encoding the same CDR3. The V and J genes are TRBV5-1 and TRBJ2-7; no reliable D call. Trimming took 5 bases from V and 4 from J, leaving 10 bases between them. From germline, CDR1 is SGHRS and CDR2 YFSETQ. The CDR3 runs 12 residues. The CDR3 bases are TGCGCCAGCAGGGGCGGCTCTTACGAGCAGTACTTC. Translated, it gives CASRGGSYEQYF.

The CDR3 bases are TGTGCCTGGAGTGCGGGACAGGGCGACGAGCAGTACTTC. Translating gives CAWSAGQGDEQYF. V gene TRBV30 combines with J gene TRBJ2-7, with 9 bases aligning to TRBD1. The CDR3 is 13 residues long. Germline V gene data show CDR1 as GTSNPN and CDR2 as SVGIG (reference sequence). Trimming took 1 base from V and 5 from J; bases not matched to a gene: 3. The full variable domain, completed using reference TRBV30 and TRBJ2-7, is SQTIHQWPATLVQPVGSPLSLECTVEGTSNPNLYWYRQAAGRGLQLLFYSVGIGQISSEVPQNLSASRPQDRQFILSSKKLLLSDSGFYLCAWSAGQGDEQYFGPGTRLTVT.

The chain couples TRBV5-4 to TRBJ2-7; D is undetermined. Looked up from germline, CDR1 is SGHNT and CDR2 is YYREEE (reference sequence). The ends were cut back, 2 bases at V and 5 bases at J, with 11 bases in the middle. The CDR3 extends over 13 amino acids. The CDR3 sequence: CASSFVEGNEQYF. CDR3 sequence (DNA): TGTGCCAGCAGCTTTGTTGAAGGAAACGAGCAGTACTTC.

CDR3 bases: TGTGCCAGCAGCTTGTTGGTGAACACTGAAGCTTTCTTT. Encoded protein: CASSLLVNTEAFF. The rearrangement uses TRBV5-6 and TRBJ1-1; D not resolved. Deletions cut 1 base from V and 0 bases from J, with 4 bases between. The CDR3 consists of 13 residues. CDR1 SGHDT and CDR2 YYEEEE come from the germline V gene. The full variable domain, in which reference TRBV5-6 and TRBJ1-1 provide the parts outside the CDR3, is DAGVTQSPTHLIKTRGQQVTLRCSPKSGHDTVSWYQQALGQGPQFIFQYYEEEERQRGNFPDRFSGHQFPNYSSELNVNALLLGDSALYLCASSLLVNTEAFFGQGTRLTVV.

The chain joins TRBV5-4 to TRBJ1-1, with D maybe TRBD1 (5 bases). Trimming stripped 3 bases from V and 0 bases from J, with 15 bases between. This CDR3 has 16 amino acids. Germline values: CDR1 SGHNT, CDR2 YYREEE (reference sequence). The CDR3, as DNA: TGTGCCAGCAGCTCCGGGTCGGGGACTTTGAACACTGAAGCTTTCTTT. Its translation is CASSSGSGTLNTEAFF.

The chain has TRBV4-3 and TRBJ2-3; TRBD2 aligns across 13 bases. The CDR3 length is 18 residues. V gave up 4 bases and J gave up 0 bases; unmatched junction bases: 7. Germline V gives CDR1 LGHNA, CDR2 YSLEER. The CDR3 is CASSPRTSGSTSTDTQYF. The CDR3, as DNA: TGCGCCAGCAGCCCGCGGACTAGCGGGAGCACTAGCACAGATACGCAGTATTTT.

As regards this clone: Other nucleotide sequences in the sample specify the same CDR3. The chain joins TRBV11-2 to TRBJ2-5; 13 bases align to TRBD2. CDR3 length: 15 residues. CDR1 and CDR2 from the germline V gene are SGHAT and FQNNGV. Germline trimming cut 5 bases from V and 3 bases from J; bases unmatched to any gene: 3. The CDR3 DNA follows: TGTGCCAGCAGCCCCGGACTAGCGGGAGAAGAGACCCAGTACTTC. Its translation: CASSPGLAGEETQYF. Complete variable domain (other parts from reference TRBV11-2 and TRBJ2-5): EAGVAQSPRYKIIEKRQSVAFWCNPISGHATLYWYQQILGQGPKLLIQFQNNGVVDDSQLPKDRFSAERLKGVDSTLKIQPAKLEDSAVYLCASSPGLAGEETQYFGPGTRLLVL.

The chain has TRBV6-5 and TRBJ1-2; TRBD1 matches at 7 bases. There are 15 residues in the CDR3. Per the germline V gene, CDR1 is MNHEY and CDR2 is SVGAGI. V trimming: 7 bases; J trimming: 5 bases; junction bases outside the gene matches: 13. The CDR3 region has the DNA TGTGCCAGCAAGGGGGACAGAACAGGGACGTATGGCTACACCTTC. Translated, it gives CASKGDRTGTYGYTF.

The chain carries TRBV2 and TRBJ2-1, with 10 bases that match TRBD2. The CDR3 has 14 amino acids. CDR1 SNHLY and CDR2 FYNNEI come from the germline V gene. V dropped 7 bases and J dropped 3; count of bases not matched to a gene: 3. The CDR3 is CASKIAGGYNEQFF. The CDR3, as DNA: TGTGCCAGCAAAATAGCGGGGGGCTACAATGAGCAGTTCTTC.

This clone was picked up one time. V is TRBV4-1 and J is TRBJ1-1, with a possible D match to TRBD1 (5 bases). This CDR3 comprises 15 residues. Trimming removed 0 bases from V and 5 bases from J, with 13 bases in between. Germline CDR1 and CDR2: MGHRA and YSYEKL. The CDR3 DNA follows: TGCGCCAGCAGCCAAGAAAACGGGGCATGGACTGAAGCTTTCTTT. It translates to CASSQENGAWTEAFF.

CDR3 DNA sequence: TGTGCCAGCAGCTTATCGGAGGCAGATACGCAGTATTTT. It yields the protein CASSLSEADTQYF. The chain is built from TRBV7-9 and TRBJ2-3, with a weak D call TRBD2 (5 bases). Germline CDR1 is SEHNR and CDR2 is FQNEAQ (reference sequence). CDR3 length equals 13 residues. Trimming removed 2 bases at V and 4 bases at J, with 7 bases between.

The chain combines TRBV10-2 with TRBJ2-3; 8 positions match TRBD2. CDR1 and CDR2 (germline): WSHSY, SAAADI. V dropped 0 bases and J dropped 6; count of bases not matched to a gene: 8. The CDR3 spans 16 residues. The CDR3 sequence is CASSESPAGVSDTQYF. In nucleotides, the CDR3 is TGCGCCAGCAGTGAGTCACCAGCGGGAGTTTCGGATACGCAGTATTTT.

The chain has TRBV10-3 and TRBJ2-1, with 13 nucleotides matching TRBD2. The CDR3 totals 16 residues. CDR1 ENHRY and CDR2 SYGVKD come from the germline V gene. V gave up 6 bases and J gave up 5 bases; unmatched junction bases: 7. In nucleotides, the CDR3 is TGTGCCATCAGGGAAACCGGGACTAGCGGGGACAATGAGCAGTTCTTC. Protein: CAIRETGTSGDNEQFF.

The rearrangement links TRBV19 to TRBJ1-5; unclear D gene. Germline V CDR1 and CDR2: LNHDA, SQIVND (reference sequence). Trimming cost V 6 bases and J 4 bases, with 10 bases left between them. This CDR3 is built from 13 residues. The CDR3 here is CASRLTENQPQHF. In nucleotides, the CDR3 is TGTGCCAGTAGATTAACTGAGAATCAGCCCCAGCATTTT.

The chain recombines TRBV6-4 with TRBJ2-7; 10 nucleotides match TRBD1. Trimming removed 0 bases from V and 12 bases from J; junction bases left unmatched: 14. The germline V gene has CDR1 MRHNA and CDR2 SNTAGT. The CDR3 is 16 amino acids. DNA of the CDR3: TGTGCCAGCAGTGACTCGATACAACCCCGGGACAGGGGTCTGTACTTC. Protein: CASSDSIQPRDRGLYF.

The chain's CDR3 is CAWMVGLSYEQYF. The CDR3 DNA follows: TGTGCCTGGATGGTGGGCCTATCCTACGAGCAGTACTTC. V usage is TRBV30 and J usage is TRBJ2-7; no definite D call. Germline CDR1 GTSNPN, CDR2 SVGIG (reference sequence). Trimming cost V 4 bases and J 1 base, with 11 bases left between them. CDR3 length: 13 amino acids.